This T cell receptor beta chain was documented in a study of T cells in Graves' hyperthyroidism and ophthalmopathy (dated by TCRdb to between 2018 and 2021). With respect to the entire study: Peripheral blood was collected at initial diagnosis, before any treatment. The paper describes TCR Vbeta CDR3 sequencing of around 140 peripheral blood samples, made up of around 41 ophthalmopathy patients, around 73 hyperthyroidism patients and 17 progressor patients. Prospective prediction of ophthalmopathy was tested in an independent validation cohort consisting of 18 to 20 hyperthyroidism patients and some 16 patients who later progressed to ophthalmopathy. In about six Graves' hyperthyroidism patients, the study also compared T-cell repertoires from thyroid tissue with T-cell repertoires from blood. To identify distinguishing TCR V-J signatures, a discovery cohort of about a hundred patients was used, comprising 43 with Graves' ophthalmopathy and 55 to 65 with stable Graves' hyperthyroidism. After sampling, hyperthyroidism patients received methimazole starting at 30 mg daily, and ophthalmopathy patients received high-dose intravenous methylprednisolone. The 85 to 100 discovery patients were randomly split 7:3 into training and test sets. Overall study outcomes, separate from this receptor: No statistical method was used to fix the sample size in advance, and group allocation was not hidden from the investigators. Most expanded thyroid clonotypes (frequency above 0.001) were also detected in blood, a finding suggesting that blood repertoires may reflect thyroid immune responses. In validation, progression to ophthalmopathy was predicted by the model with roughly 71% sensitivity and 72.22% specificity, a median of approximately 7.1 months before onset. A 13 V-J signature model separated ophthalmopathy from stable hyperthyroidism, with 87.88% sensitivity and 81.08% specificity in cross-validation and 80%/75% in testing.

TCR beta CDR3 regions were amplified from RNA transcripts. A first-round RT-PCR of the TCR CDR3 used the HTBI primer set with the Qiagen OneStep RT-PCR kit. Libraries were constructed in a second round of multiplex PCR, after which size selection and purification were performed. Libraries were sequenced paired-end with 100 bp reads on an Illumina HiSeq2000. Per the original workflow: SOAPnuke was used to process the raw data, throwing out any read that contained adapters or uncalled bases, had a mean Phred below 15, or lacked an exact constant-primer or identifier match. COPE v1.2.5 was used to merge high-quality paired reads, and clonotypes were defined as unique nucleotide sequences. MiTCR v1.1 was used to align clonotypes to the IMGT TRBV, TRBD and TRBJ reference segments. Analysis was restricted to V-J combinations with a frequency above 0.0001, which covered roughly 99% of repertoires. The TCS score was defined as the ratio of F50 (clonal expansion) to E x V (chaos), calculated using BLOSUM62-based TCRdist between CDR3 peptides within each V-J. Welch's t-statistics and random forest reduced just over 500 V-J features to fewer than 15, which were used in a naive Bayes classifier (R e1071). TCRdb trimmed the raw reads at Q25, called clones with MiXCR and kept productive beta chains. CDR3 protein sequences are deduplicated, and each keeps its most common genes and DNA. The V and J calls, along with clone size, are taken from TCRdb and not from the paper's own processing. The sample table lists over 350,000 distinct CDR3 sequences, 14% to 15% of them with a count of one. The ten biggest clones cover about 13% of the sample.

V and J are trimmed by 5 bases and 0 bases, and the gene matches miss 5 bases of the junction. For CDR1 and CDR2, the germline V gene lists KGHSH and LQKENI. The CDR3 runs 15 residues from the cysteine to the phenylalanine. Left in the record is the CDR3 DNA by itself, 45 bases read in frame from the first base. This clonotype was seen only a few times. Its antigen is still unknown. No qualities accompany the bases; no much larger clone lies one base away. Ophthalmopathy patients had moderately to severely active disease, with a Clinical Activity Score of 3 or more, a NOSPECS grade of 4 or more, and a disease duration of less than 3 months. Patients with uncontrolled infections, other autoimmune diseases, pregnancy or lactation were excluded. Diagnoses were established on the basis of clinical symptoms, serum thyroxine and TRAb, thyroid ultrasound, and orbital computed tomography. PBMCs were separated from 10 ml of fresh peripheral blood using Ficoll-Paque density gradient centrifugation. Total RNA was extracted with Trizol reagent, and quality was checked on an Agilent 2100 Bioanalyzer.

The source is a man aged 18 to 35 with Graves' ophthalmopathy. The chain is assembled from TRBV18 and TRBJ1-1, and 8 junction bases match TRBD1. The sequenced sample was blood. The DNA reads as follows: TGTGCCAGCTCAAGAGCAGGGGGCCTGAACACTGAAGCTTTCTTT. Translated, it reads CASSRAGGLNTEAFF.